The 21 T cell receptor beta chains below were found in one sample sequenced in a study of PD-L1 blockade in urothelial cancer (dated by TCRdb to about 2017). To prepare the library, the immunoSEQ multiplex PCR assay was applied. Here the immuneACCESS table is served through TCRdb, limited to in-frame sequences with V and J called. Missing clones are a known gap in these copies; in checked studies unresolved V genes cover under half, and the rest lacks a known reason. In all, the sample holds tens of thousands of clones, and around 84% of those were seen once. Of the sample, around a tenth falls within the top ten clones. This sample's time point label indicates: pretreatment peripheral blood. Source: PBMCs, taken around atezolizumab (anti-PD-L1) treatment. Receptor source: a woman in her 70s with urothelial cancer.

This chain connects TRBV5-1 to TRBJ1-2; D is ambiguous. This CDR3 region has 13 residues. The V gene's germline CDR1 is SGHRS and CDR2 YFSETQ. Deletions cut 3 bases from V and 2 bases from J, with 8 bases between. Written as DNA, the CDR3 is TGCGCCAGCAGCTCCGTCGAGAACTATGGCTACACCTTC. As protein: CASSSVENYGYTF.

The chain links TRBV11-2 to TRBJ2-1, with 9 positions matching TRBD2. Germline trimming cut 1 base from V and 9 bases from J; bases unmatched to any gene: 7. CDR1 and CDR2 from the germline V gene are SGHAT and FQNNGV. This CDR3 is built from 15 residues. CDR3 bases: TGTGCCAGCAGCTTAGTTATAGCGGGGGAGGGTGAGCAGTTCTTC. Translating it yields CASSLVIAGEGEQFF.

The chain employs TRBV30 and TRBJ1-2; no definite D call. Trimming took 0 bases from V and 1 from J, leaving 9 bases between them. Germline lookup yields CDR1 GTSNPN and CDR2 SVGIG (reference sequence). The CDR3 is made up of 14 amino acids. The CDR3 nucleotides are TGTGCCTGGAGTGTGGGCAGGTTTAACTATGGCTACACCTTC. Translating gives CAWSVGRFNYGYTF.

The chain uses TRBV30 and TRBJ2-1; 8 bases map to TRBD1. V was clipped by 0 bases and J by 3 bases; unmatched bases: 7. Germline V gives CDR1 GTSNPN, CDR2 SVGIG (reference sequence). The CDR3 is made up of 16 amino acids. CDR3 loop: CAWSVLGTGGYNEQFF. In DNA, the CDR3 is TGTGCCTGGAGTGTACTGGGGACAGGCGGCTACAATGAGCAGTTCTTC.

The V and J genes are TRBV28 and TRBJ2-1; 9 bases agree with TRBD2. The germline CDR1 and CDR2 sequences are MDHEN and SYDVKM. Losses at the gene ends were 4 bases for V and 5 bases for J; bases not matched to a gene: 15. This CDR3 spans 18 amino acids. CDR3 coding DNA: TGTGCCAGCAGTTCATCTTGGCTCGGCGGGAGGGGAGACAATGAGCAGTTCTTC. Its protein is CASSSSWLGGRGDNEQFF.

The chain couples TRBV7-8 to TRBJ2-3; 12 bases map to TRBD2. The germline gives CDR1 SGHVS, CDR2 FQNEAQ. V was clipped by 2 bases and J by 4 bases; unmatched bases: 7. The CDR3 sequence is 17 residues long. The CDR3 is CASSLILTSGRSDTQYF. The CDR3 DNA sequence: TGTGCCAGCAGCTTAATCCTGACTAGCGGGAGATCAGATACGCAGTATTTT.

V usage is TRBV7-8 and J usage is TRBJ2-7; tentative D call: TRBD1 (5 bases). CDR1 and CDR2 from the germline V gene are SGHVS and FQNEAQ. The ends were cut back, 5 bases at V and 6 bases at J, with 11 bases in the middle. The CDR3 has 12 residues. The CDR3 here is CASSPVGREQYF. CDR3 coding DNA: TGTGCCAGCAGCCCGGTGGGGCGCGAGCAGTACTTC. Full variable domain (remainder filled in from reference TRBV7-8 and TRBJ2-7): GAGVSQSPRYKVAKRGQDVALRCDPISGHVSLFWYQQALGQGPEFLTYFQNEAQLDKSGLPSDRFFAERPEGSVSTLKIQRTQQEDSAVYLCASSPVGREQYFGPGTRLTVT.

This clone was picked up one time. This chain uses TRBV5-4 with TRBJ1-4; 7 positions match TRBD1. CDR3 length equals 17 residues. Germline V gene data show CDR1 as SGHNT and CDR2 as YYREEE (reference sequence). Trimming at V came to 1 base and at J to 0 bases, leaving 6 bases not matched to a gene. CDR3 DNA sequence: TGTGCCAGCAGCTTGTACAGGGGAGAGGCAACTAATGAAAAACTGTTTTTT. It encodes CASSLYRGEATNEKLFF.

The sample holds one count of this clone. This sequence joins TRBV28 and TRBJ1-1; unclear D gene. The V and J ends lost 7 bases and 2 bases respectively, with 11 bases between them. This CDR3 spans 13 amino acids. Looked up from germline, CDR1 is MDHEN and CDR2 is SYDVKM. This chain's CDR3 is CASTLLRNTEAFF. The CDR3 nucleotides are TGTGCCAGCACCCTCCTGAGAAACACTGAAGCTTTCTTT.

In its sample, this clone was seen once. The J gene is TRBJ1-2, the V gene TRBV10-3; TRBD1 agrees at 8 bases. The CDR3 totals 14 residues. The germline CDR1 and CDR2 sequences are ENHRY and SYGVKD. Trimming cost V 11 bases and J 5 bases; bases outside gene matches: 13. CDR3 protein: CAVPHPGQGYGYTF. CDR3 nucleotide sequence: TGTGCCGTCCCCCACCCTGGACAGGGTTATGGCTACACCTTC.

The chain is built from TRBV5-1 and TRBJ1-2; D perhaps matches TRBD1 (6 bases). Germline CDR1 and CDR2: SGHRS and YFSETQ. The V end lost 0 bases, the J end lost 13 bases, and 16 bases lay between the germline ends. The CDR3 runs 13 residues. This CDR3 is CASSLDMGDKGTF. The CDR3, as DNA: TGCGCCAGCAGCTTGGACATGGGGGACAAGGGCACCTTC.

The chain employs TRBV7-8 and TRBJ1-2; D is perhaps TRBD1 (5 bases). The germline CDR1 and CDR2 sequences are SGHVS and FQNEAQ. The CDR3 covers 15 residues. The V gene lost 4 bases and the J gene lost 0 bases, with 12 bases spanning the gap. The DNA of the CDR3 is TGTGCCAGCAGCTACGACAGAGCCACTAACTATGGCTACACCTTC. Translation: CASSYDRATNYGYTF.

This chain links TRBV2 with TRBJ2-2; TRBD2 is a possible D gene (6 bases). This CDR3 spans 12 amino acids. V lost 4 bases, J lost 6 bases, and 6 bases lay in between. Germline V CDR1 and CDR2: SNHLY, FYNNEI. CDR3 nucleotides: TGTGCCAGCAGTGGACTAGCCGGGGAGCTGTTTTTT. This codes for CASSGLAGELFF.

This chain links TRBV5-1 with TRBJ2-7; D gene ambiguous. CDR3 size: 14 residues. The germline CDR1 and CDR2 sequences are SGHRS and YFSETQ. Trimming removed 3 bases at V and 1 base at J, with 11 bases between. Here the CDR3 reads CASSSSISSYEQYF. CDR3 sequence (DNA): TGCGCCAGCAGCTCCTCTATATCTTCCTACGAGCAGTACTTC.

This chain connects TRBV9 to TRBJ2-3, with a weak D call TRBD2 (6 bases). Germline CDR1 SGDLS, CDR2 YYNGEE. The CDR3 totals 15 residues. The V end lost 0 bases, the J end lost 5 bases, and 13 bases lay between the germline ends. CDR3 DNA sequence: TGTGCCAGCAGCGTAGCGTGGGGGGTCTTAGATACGCAGTATTTT. It codes for CASSVAWGVLDTQYF.

This clone has more than one count but fewer than ten. The V gene is TRBV7-2, the J gene TRBJ2-1; D is possibly TRBD2 (6 bases). The CDR3 has 16 amino acids. Germline V gene lookup returns CDR1 SGHTA and CDR2 FQGNSA. Trimming removed 3 bases at V and 4 bases at J, with 16 bases between. In nucleotides, the CDR3 is TGTGCCAGCAGCTTCATGTCGGGAGAGGGTTACAATGAGCAGTTCTTC. Protein: CASSFMSGEGYNEQFF.

The chain couples TRBV18 to TRBJ1-3; TRBD1 aligns across 8 bases. V was clipped by 6 bases and J by 0 bases; unmatched bases: 4. The CDR3 covers 15 residues. Germline V gene data show CDR1 as KGHSH and CDR2 as LQKENI. CDR3: CASSRDRRSGNTIYF. The DNA for the CDR3 is TGTGCCAGCTCTCGGGACAGGCGCTCTGGAAACACCATATATTTT.

The genes are TRBV5-1 and TRBJ1-2, with 7 bases lining up with TRBD1. Germline CDR1 SGHRS, CDR2 YFSETQ. V dropped 0 bases and J dropped 4; count of bases not matched to a gene: 3. This CDR3 has 14 residues. CDR3 amino acids: CASSLEGQSYGYTF. The CDR3 DNA is TGCGCCAGCAGCTTGGAGGGACAGAGCTATGGCTACACCTTC.

The rearrangement joins TRBV19 to TRBJ2-1, with D perhaps matching TRBD2 (6 bases). Germline V CDR1 and CDR2: LNHDA, SQIVND (reference sequence). V lost 3 bases and J 6 bases, leaving 15 bases between the germline ends. The CDR3 runs to 15 residues. The CDR3 DNA reads as TGTGCCAGTAGTATTCGGCGGGGCCGGGCCAATGAGCAGTTCTTC. It codes for CASSIRRGRANEQFF.

V and J are TRBV6-5 and TRBJ2-1; tentatively, D is TRBD1 (5 bases). The CDR3 covers 13 residues. Per the germline V gene, CDR1 is MNHEY and CDR2 is SVGAGI. Between the trimmed V and J ends, which lost 0 bases and 10 bases, there was a span of 10 bases. The DNA of the CDR3 is TGTGCCAGCAGTTACTCGAGACAGAGCGAGCAGTTCTTC. The encoded protein is CASSYSRQSEQFF.

The chain links TRBV5-1 to TRBJ2-7; TRBD2 agrees at 7 bases. Germline loops: CDR1 SGHRS, CDR2 YFSETQ. CDR3 size: 15 residues. Trimming at V came to 0 bases and at J to 1 base, leaving 4 bases not matched to a gene. The CDR3 DNA follows: TGCGCCAGCAGCTTGGAGTTGGGACTATCCTACGAGCAGTACTTC. Translating it yields CASSLELGLSYEQYF.